These 28 T cell receptor beta chains came from one sample sequenced in a study of CXCR3-negative and CXCR3-positive naive CD8 T cells. Study results and limitations: In CXCR3-positive naive cells, the TRB CDR3s were more hydrophobic than in CXCR3-negative naive cells.

Via 5' RACE with UMI labels, TRB cDNA libraries were prepared. One entry per CDR3 protein, without DNA, is what TCRdb gives after re-calling the 5' RACE reads. The ten top clones account for about 0.61%, within a sample of 49,000 or so distinct CDR3 sequences. The antigens these receptors bind are not known. Sequencing was carried out using naive CXCR3+ CD8+ T cells from blood. The subset denotes: CD45RO-CCR7+CD27+CD95- naive CD8+ T cells expressing CXCR3 (TNR3+). Every receptor here comes from a human donor in good health. Some clones in this sample may be carry-over from other donors' samples.

The gene calls are TRBV7-9 and TRBJ2-1; with no DNA, the TCRdb D assignment of TRBD1 cannot be verified. CDR1 SEHNR and CDR2 FQNEAQ come from the germline V gene (reference sequence). This CDR3 region has 14 residues. The CDR3: CASQLGTAYNEQFF.

The chain joins TRBV20-1 to TRBJ2-3; the D call from TCRdb, TRBD1, cannot be confirmed without DNA. The CDR3 sequence is 16 residues long. Germline CDR1 is DFQATT and CDR2 is SNEGSKA (reference sequence). CDR3 in amino acids: CSADNVVTPGTDTQYF.

The chain is built from TRBV3-1 and TRBJ2-7; lacking DNA, the TRBD2 call made by TCRdb goes unchecked. Germline CDR1 LGHDT, CDR2 YNNKEL (reference sequence). The CDR3 is made up of 15 amino acids. This CDR3 is CASSHSGGASYEQYF.

The CDR3 spells CASRDRGGTEAFF. The chain recombines TRBV11-2 with TRBJ1-1; TCRdb's D call, TRBD1, is unchecked because there is no DNA. Germline V gene sequence: CDR1 SGHAT, CDR2 FQNNGV. CDR3 length: 13 amino acids.

V is TRBV29-1 and J is TRBJ1-2; with no DNA, the TCRdb D assignment of TRBD1 cannot be verified. The CDR3 loop spans 12 amino acids. Germline V gene sequence: CDR1 SQVTM, CDR2 ANQGSEA. The CDR3 protein is CSVESGEGGYTF.

The rearrangement links TRBV14 to TRBJ2-5; TCRdb names TRBD2, which stays unverified in the absence of DNA. The CDR3 is 14 residues long. Germline-derived CDR1 and CDR2 are SGHDN and FVKESK. The CDR3 sequence: CASSQDEGPETQYF.

J is TRBJ1-1 and V is TRBV10-1. Per germline, CDR1 WNHNN and CDR2 SYGVQD (reference sequence). This CDR3 spans 15 amino acids. The CDR3 loop is CASTRSVAENTEAFF.

The genes are TRBV4-3 and TRBJ2-1. Per germline, CDR1 LGHNA and CDR2 YSLEER. There are 11 residues in the CDR3. CDR3 amino acids: CASSLGDEQFF.

The chain has TRBV25-1 and TRBJ1-1; TCRdb picks TRBD1, but there is no DNA to check that call. The germline V gene encodes CDR1 MGHDK and CDR2 SYGVNS. This CDR3 is 15 amino acids long. The CDR3 loop reads CASSELQGTNTEAFF.

V usage is TRBV21-1 and J usage is TRBJ2-2; TCRdb's D call, TRBD1, is unchecked because there is no DNA. TRBV21-1 has pseudogene status. The CDR3 contains 17 residues. The CDR3 region is CASSKGDRGRNTGELFF.

This chain connects TRBV12-3 or TRBV12-4 to TRBJ1-5; with no DNA, the TCRdb D assignment of TRBD1 cannot be verified. CDR3 length equals 14 residues. The CDR3 here is CASTLQGRGQPQHF.

This chain connects TRBV12-3 or TRBV12-4 to TRBJ1-4; TCRdb's assignment of TRBD1 cannot be checked, as there is no DNA. The CDR3 is 18 residues long. Here the CDR3 reads CASSNRGRPVKGNEKLFF.

The genes are TRBV7-3 and TRBJ1-2; the D gene TCRdb calls, TRBD1, cannot be checked with no DNA. Per germline, CDR1 SGHTA and CDR2 FQGTGA. There are 14 residues in the CDR3. CDR3 region: CASSQSDRVAGYTF.

This chain connects TRBV12-3 or TRBV12-4 to TRBJ2-5; absent DNA, TCRdb's TRBD1 call cannot be checked. The CDR3 contains 16 residues. The CDR3 protein is CASSPWGRQGQETQYF.

This chain links TRBV11-2 with TRBJ2-6. This CDR3 has 14 residues. CDR1 is SGHAT, CDR2 FQNNGV, per germline. CDR3 sequence reads: CASSRWRGANVLTF.

The rearrangement joins TRBV12-3 or TRBV12-4 to TRBJ1-3; with no DNA, the TCRdb D assignment of TRBD1 cannot be verified. The CDR3 has 13 residues. This chain's CDR3 is CATPGQSGNTIYF.

The chain carries TRBV4-1 and TRBJ2-1; the D call of TRBD2 rests on TCRdb alone, since no DNA is present to check it. The CDR3 is 17 residues long. Germline V CDR1 and CDR2: MGHRA, YSYEKL. CDR3 sequence: CASSQAGLAGYFDEQFF.

The CDR3 sequence is CASSLPSGSYEQYF. This sequence joins TRBV28 and TRBJ2-7; TCRdb's D call, TRBD2, is unchecked because there is no DNA. CDR1 is MDHEN and CDR2 is SYDVKM in the germline V gene. CDR3 size: 14 residues.

This chain links TRBV20-1 with TRBJ2-5; as DNA is missing, the TRBD2 call by TCRdb cannot be tested. The germline V gene encodes CDR1 DFQATT and CDR2 SNEGSKA (reference sequence). CDR3 size: 13 residues. The CDR3 is CSARASGVQTQYF.

The genes are TRBV6-5 and TRBJ2-7; the TRBD1 assignment by TCRdb is unverifiable without DNA. The CDR3 contains 15 residues. Germline V CDR1 and CDR2: MNHEY, SVGAGI. The CDR3 here is CASSPDRDSSYEQYF.

The chain combines TRBV6-6 with TRBJ2-7; checking the TCRdb D call of TRBD2 is not possible without DNA. The CDR3 is made up of 14 amino acids. Germline V gene data show CDR1 as MNHNY and CDR2 as SVGAGI (reference sequence). The CDR3 protein is CASSYGLAGYEQYF.

The chain couples TRBV6-5 to TRBJ1-2; TCRdb selects TRBD1, and the lack of DNA leaves this call unchecked. This CDR3 region has 17 residues. In germline, CDR1 is MNHEY, CDR2 SVGAGI. The CDR3 spells CASSYNRQGTTNYGYTF.

The rearrangement joins TRBV5-6 to TRBJ2-3. This CDR3 has 13 amino acids. The germline V gene has CDR1 SGHDT and CDR2 YYEEEE. The CDR3 is CASSLDRADTQYF.

The CDR3 sequence is CSDEMGTNTEAFF. The V and J genes are TRBV29-1 and TRBJ1-1; checking the TCRdb D call of TRBD1 is not possible without DNA. The length of the CDR3 is 13 residues. CDR1 SQVTM and CDR2 ANQGSEA come from the germline V gene.

The chain recombines TRBV29-1 with TRBJ1-1; the D gene TCRdb calls, TRBD1, cannot be checked with no DNA. The CDR3 consists of 12 residues. Germline-derived CDR1 and CDR2 are SQVTM and ANQGSEA. CDR3 amino acids: CSPDRGGTEAFF. The full variable domain, completed using reference TRBV29-1 and TRBJ1-1, is SAVISQKPSRDICQRGTSLTIQCQVDSQVTMMFWYRQQPGQSLTLIATANQGSEATYESGFVIDKFPISRPNLTFSTLTVSNMSPEDSSIYLCSPDRGGTEAFFGQGTRLTVV.

V is TRBV4-2 and J is TRBJ2-2. The germline gives CDR1 LGHNA, CDR2 YNFKEQ. The CDR3 runs to 12 residues. This CDR3 reads CASSQENGELFF.

The V call is TRBV28, the J call TRBJ1-3. This CDR3 is built from 14 residues. Germline CDR1 is MDHEN and CDR2 is SYDVKM. The CDR3 is CASSYGRDGNTIYF.

V is TRBV4-2 and J is TRBJ2-2. The CDR3 has 13 amino acids. Looked up from germline, CDR1 is LGHNA and CDR2 is YNFKEQ. CDR3 residues: CASSQGHAGELFF.